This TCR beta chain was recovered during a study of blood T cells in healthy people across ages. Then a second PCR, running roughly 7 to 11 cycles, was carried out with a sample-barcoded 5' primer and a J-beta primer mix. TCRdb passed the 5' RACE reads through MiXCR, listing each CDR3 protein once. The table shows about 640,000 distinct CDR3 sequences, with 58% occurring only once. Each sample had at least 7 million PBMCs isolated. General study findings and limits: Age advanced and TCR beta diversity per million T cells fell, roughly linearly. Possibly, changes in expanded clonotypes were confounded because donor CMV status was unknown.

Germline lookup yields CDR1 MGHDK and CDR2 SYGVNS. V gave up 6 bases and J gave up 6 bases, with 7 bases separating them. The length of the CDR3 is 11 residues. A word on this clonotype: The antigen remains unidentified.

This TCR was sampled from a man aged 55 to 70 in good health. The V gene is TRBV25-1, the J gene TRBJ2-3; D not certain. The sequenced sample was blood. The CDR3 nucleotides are TGTGCCAGCAGAGTCCAGGATACGCAGTATTTT. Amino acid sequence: CASRVQDTQYF.